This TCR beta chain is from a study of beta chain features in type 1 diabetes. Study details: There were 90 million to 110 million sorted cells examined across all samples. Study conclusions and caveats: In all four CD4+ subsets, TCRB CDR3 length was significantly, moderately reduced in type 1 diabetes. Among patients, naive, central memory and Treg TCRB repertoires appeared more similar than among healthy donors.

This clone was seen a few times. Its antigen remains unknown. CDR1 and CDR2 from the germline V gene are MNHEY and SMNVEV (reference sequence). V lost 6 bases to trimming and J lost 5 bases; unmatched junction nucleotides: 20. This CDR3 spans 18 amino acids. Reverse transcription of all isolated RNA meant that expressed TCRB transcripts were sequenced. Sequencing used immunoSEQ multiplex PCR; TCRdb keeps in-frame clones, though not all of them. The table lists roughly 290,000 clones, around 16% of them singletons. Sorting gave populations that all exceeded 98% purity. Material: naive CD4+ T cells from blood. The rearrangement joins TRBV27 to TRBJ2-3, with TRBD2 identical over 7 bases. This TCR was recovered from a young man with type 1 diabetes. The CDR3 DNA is TGTGCCAGCAGGCCGACCGGGAGGCGAAGGGAAGTGGGAGATACGCAGTATTTT. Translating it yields CASRPTGRRREVGDTQYF.